Shown below are 9 T cell receptor beta chains from a single sample sequenced in a study of human T cells and chemical hapten exposure. Time point specified: patch test 2, 6 weeks after DPC sensitization. The treatment was: therapeutic diphenylcyclopropenone sensitization with weekly scalp DPC. TCRdb reprocessed the RACE reads via MiXCR and lists one record per CDR3 protein. The sample includes some 350,000 distinct CDR3 sequences, around 6% seen only once; the top ten take about 5.6%. Sequencing was performed on whole blood, taken in connection with sensitization to the hapten diphenylcyclopropenone (DPC). These receptors were obtained from a woman between 18 and 29 years old with alopecia areata. Some clones in this sample may be carry-over from other donors' samples.

This clonotype was detected ten times or more. V usage is TRBV5-6 and J usage is TRBJ1-5, with D unclear. This CDR3 has 14 residues. V dropped 4 bases and J dropped 9 bases, with 17 bases sitting between them. Germline CDR1 reads SGHDT; CDR2 reads YYEEEE. Written as DNA, the CDR3 is TGTGCCAGCAGCACCGGATCGGGATCGGTGCCCCAGCATTTT. Translation gives CASSTGSGSVPQHF.

This clonotype occurred many times. The V gene is TRBV29-1, the J gene TRBJ1-2; D call uncertain. The CDR3 totals 13 residues. V was clipped by 4 bases and J by 2 bases, with 11 bases between them. Germline-derived CDR1 and CDR2 are SQVTM and ANQGSEA. The CDR3 nucleotides read TGCAGCGTTGGCCCGGACGGAAACTATGGCTACACCTTC. Translating it yields CSVGPDGNYGYTF.

In this sample, this clonotype turned up many times. The J gene is TRBJ1-4, the V gene TRBV9; D is unresolved. CDR1 and CDR2 from the germline V gene are SGDLS and YYNGEE. The CDR3 has 14 amino acids. V was clipped by 4 bases and J by 8 bases, with 15 bases between them. CDR3 protein: CASSPRPTIEKLFF. CDR3 DNA sequence: TGTGCCAGCAGCCCCCGGCCGACAATAGAAAAACTGTTTTTT.

This clonotype has more than one count but fewer than ten. The chain couples TRBV28 to TRBJ1-6, with D possibly matching TRBD1 (5 bases). The germline gives CDR1 MDHEN, CDR2 SYDVKM. The CDR3 has 17 amino acids. Trimming stripped 6 bases from V and 7 bases from J, with 22 bases between. The CDR3 protein is CASSLPAAGWLNSPLHF. Here the CDR3 DNA reads TGTGCCAGCAGCCTCCCGGCGGCAGGGTGGTTGAATTCACCCCTCCACTTT.

The gene calls are TRBV7-2 and TRBJ2-7; D might be TRBD2 (5 bases). CDR1 and CDR2 (germline): SGHTA, FQGNSA. V was pared by 4 bases and J by 2 bases, with 12 bases between. This CDR3 spans 14 amino acids. The CDR3 sequence: CASSSLSGAYEQYF. In DNA, the CDR3 is TGTGCCAGCAGCTCACTCAGCGGCGCCTACGAGCAGTACTTC.

Many counts were recorded for this clonotype. This rearrangement joins TRBV5-4 to TRBJ1-1; D not resolved. CDR1 and CDR2 from the germline V gene are SGHNT and YYREEE (reference sequence). CDR3 length: 13 residues. Between the trimmed V and J ends, which lost 4 bases and 8 bases, there was a span of 15 bases. DNA of the CDR3: TGTGCCAGCAGCGATGGAAGCACCGACGAAGCTTTCTTT. The encoded protein is CASSDGSTDEAFF.

This clonotype was recorded at least ten times. This rearrangement joins TRBV7-2 to TRBJ1-6; D remains ambiguous. This CDR3 comprises 15 residues. Per germline, CDR1 SGHTA and CDR2 FQGNSA. Trimming took 5 bases from V and 9 from J, leaving 17 bases between them. This CDR3 is CASSPRNSPGSPLHF. The CDR3 coding sequence is TGTGCCAGCAGCCCTAGGAACTCGCCCGGTTCACCCCTCCACTTT.

This clonotype was recorded at least ten times. J is TRBJ1-2 and V is TRBV12-3 or TRBV12-4; D not certain. Trimming removed 7 bases from V and 0 bases from J, with 12 bases in between. This CDR3 region has 14 residues. The CDR3 spells CASNLGGPNYGYTF. For the CDR3, the DNA is TGTGCCAGCAACTTGGGCGGACCTAACTATGGCTACACCTTC.

This clonotype was counted many times. This chain uses TRBV9 with TRBJ1-3; TRBD1 matches 9 bases. Germline V CDR1 and CDR2: SGDLS, YYNGEE. The CDR3 is made up of 17 amino acids. Trimming at V came to 2 bases and at J to 1 base, leaving 7 bases not matched to a gene. The CDR3 loop is CASSVGQGVWSGNTIYF. The CDR3 DNA is TGTGCCAGCAGCGTGGGACAGGGAGTCTGGTCTGGAAACACCATATATTTT.